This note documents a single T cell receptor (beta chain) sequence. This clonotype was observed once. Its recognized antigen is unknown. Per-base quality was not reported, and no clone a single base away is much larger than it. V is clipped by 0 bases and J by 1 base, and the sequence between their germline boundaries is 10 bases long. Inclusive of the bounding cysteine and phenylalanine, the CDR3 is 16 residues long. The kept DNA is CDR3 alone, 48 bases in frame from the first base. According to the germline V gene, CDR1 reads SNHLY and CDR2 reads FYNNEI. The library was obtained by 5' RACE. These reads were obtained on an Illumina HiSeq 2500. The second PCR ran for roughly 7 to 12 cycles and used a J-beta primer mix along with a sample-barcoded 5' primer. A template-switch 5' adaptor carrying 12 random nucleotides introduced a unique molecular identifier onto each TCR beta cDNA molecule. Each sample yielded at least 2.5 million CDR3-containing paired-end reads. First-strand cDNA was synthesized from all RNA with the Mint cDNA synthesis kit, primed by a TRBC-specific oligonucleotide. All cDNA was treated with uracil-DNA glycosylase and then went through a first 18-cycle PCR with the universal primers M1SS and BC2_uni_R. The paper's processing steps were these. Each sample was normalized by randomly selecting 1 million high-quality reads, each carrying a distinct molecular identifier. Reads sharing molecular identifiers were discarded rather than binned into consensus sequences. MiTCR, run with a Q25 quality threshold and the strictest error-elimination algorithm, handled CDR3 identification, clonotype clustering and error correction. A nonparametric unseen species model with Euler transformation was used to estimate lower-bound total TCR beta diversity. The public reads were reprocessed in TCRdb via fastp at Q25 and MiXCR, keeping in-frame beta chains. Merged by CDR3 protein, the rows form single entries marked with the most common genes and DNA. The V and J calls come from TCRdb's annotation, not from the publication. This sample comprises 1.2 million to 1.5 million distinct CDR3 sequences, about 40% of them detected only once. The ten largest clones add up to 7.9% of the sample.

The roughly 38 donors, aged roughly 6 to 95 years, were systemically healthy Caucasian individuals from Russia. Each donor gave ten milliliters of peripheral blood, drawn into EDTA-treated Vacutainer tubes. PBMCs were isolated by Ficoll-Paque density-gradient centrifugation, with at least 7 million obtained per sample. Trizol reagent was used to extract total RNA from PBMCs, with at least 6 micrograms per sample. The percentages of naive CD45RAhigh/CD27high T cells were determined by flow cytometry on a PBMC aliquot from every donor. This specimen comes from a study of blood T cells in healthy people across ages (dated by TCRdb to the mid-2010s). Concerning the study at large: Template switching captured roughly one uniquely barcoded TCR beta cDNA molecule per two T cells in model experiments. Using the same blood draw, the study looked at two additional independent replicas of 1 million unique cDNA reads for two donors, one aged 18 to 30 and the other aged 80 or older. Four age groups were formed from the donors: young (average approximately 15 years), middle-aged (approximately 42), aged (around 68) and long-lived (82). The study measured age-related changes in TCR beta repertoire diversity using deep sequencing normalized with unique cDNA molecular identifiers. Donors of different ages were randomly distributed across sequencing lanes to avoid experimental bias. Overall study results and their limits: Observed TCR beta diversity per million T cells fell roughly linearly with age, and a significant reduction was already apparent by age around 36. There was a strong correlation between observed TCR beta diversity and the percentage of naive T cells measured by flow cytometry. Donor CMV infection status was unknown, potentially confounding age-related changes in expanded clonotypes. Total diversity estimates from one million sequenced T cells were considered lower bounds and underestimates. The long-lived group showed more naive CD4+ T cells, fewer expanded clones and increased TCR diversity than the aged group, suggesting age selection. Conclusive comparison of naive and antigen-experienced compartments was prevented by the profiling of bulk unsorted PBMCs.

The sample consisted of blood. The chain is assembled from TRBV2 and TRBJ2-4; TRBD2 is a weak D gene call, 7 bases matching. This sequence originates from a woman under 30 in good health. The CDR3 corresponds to CASSEAGGLAKNIQYF. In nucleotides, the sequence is TGTGCCAGCAGTGAAGCGGGGGGGCTGGCCAAAAACATTCAGTACTTC.